These T cell receptor beta chains were read from a single sample in a study of blood T cell repertoires in COVID-19. Sequencing was performed with immunoSEQ multiplex PCR; in TCRdb, only in-frame clones are kept and a portion is missing. This sample has about 200,000 clones, with 75% to 90% found just once. The sequencing sample was made of peripheral blood. These receptors were collected from a man aged 55 to 70 who had recovered from COVID-19. The conserved cysteine and the conserved F or W are not part of the CDR3 here. A D gene is named only where the DNA matches it firmly.

TRBJ1-1	.	TRBV19	ASSFTVSNTEAF
TRBJ1-4	.	TRBV11-2	ASRRAGSEKLF
TRBJ2-1	.	TRBV9	ASSADSGPWNEQF
TRBJ2-7	TRBD2	TRBV7-2	ASSWGVAGAYEQY
TRBJ2-2	.	TRBV7-2	ASSLARAGELF
TRBJ2-1	TRBD2	TRBV4-1	ASSQEKPKGRGGYEQF
TRBJ2-2	TRBD2	TRBV7-2	ASSLASSGRETGELF
TRBJ2-5	.	TRBV19	ASRGLGGGETQY
TRBJ2-7	TRBD1	TRBV18	ASSPTGQGTNEQY
TRBJ1-2	.	TRBV7-3	ASSLVAGNNYGYT
TRBJ1-2	.	TRBV2	ASSRQVDYGYT
TRBJ2-7	TRBD2	TRBV30	ACTSGRTTSRLIREQY
TRBJ1-5	TRBD1	TRBV19	ASSILTGGAQQPQH
TRBJ1-5	TRBD1	TRBV6-6	ASGGRGTDSNQPQH
TRBJ2-7	TRBD2	TRBV7-2	ASSLTSGSTHEQY
TRBJ2-3	TRBD2	TRBV7-2	ASSHTLAGGSRPDTQY
TRBJ2-1	.	TRBV7-9	ASSLVDNEQF
TRBJ2-1	TRBD2	TRBV9	ASSVGSSGSTDEQF
TRBJ1-1	.	TRBV2	ASSNLGVNTEAF
TRBJ2-2	TRBD1	TRBV18	ASSPRQGIVTGELF
TRBJ2-7	TRBD2	TRBV27	ATPLSGSNDEQY
TRBJ2-7	TRBD2	TRBV6-5	ASSWGLAGSYEQY
TRBJ2-5	TRBD2	TRBV15	ATSTRRGSGGPAGTQY